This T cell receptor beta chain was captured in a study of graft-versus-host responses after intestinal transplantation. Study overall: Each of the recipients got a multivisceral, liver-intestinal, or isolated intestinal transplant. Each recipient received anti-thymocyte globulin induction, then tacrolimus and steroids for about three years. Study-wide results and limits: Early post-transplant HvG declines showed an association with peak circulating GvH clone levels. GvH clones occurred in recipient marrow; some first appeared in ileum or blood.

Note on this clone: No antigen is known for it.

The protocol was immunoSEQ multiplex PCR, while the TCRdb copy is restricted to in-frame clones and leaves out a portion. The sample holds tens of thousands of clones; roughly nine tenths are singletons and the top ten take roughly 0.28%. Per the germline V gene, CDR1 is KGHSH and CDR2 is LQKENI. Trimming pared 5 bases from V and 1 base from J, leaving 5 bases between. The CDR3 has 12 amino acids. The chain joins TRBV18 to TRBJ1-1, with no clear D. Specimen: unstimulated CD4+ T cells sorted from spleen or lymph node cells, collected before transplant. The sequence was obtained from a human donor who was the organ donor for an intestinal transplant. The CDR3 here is CASSGENTEAFF. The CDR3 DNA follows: TGTGCCAGCTCAGGAGAGAACACTGAAGCTTTCTTT.